This T cell receptor (beta chain) was sequenced during a study of control samples from healthy donors and cancer patients. CDR1 and CDR2 from the germline V gene are SNHLY and FYNNEI. Trimming removed 4 bases at V and 5 bases at J, with 12 bases between. CDR3 length: 15 residues. The repertoire was sequenced with immunoSEQ multiplex PCR; TCRdb's copy has only in-frame clones and lacks some. The table lists some 220,000 clones, roughly 94% of them singletons. The gene calls are TRBV2 and TRBJ1-6; a possible D gene is TRBD1 (6 bases). Sequencing input: blood. This TCR was sampled from a man between 50 and 59 years old in good health. The CDR3 DNA follows: TGTGCCAGCAGTGGGGAGGGGGGGGATAATTCACCCCTCCACTTT. It encodes CASSGEGGDNSPLHF.